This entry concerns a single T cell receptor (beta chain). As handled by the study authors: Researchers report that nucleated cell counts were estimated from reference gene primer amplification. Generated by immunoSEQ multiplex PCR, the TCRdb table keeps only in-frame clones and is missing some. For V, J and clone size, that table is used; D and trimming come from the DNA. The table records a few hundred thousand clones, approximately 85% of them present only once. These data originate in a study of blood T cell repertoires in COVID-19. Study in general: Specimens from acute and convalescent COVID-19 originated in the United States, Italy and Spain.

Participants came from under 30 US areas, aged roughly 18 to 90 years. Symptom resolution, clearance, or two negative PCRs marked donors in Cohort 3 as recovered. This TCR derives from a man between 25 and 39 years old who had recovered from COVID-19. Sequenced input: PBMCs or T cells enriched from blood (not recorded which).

CDR3 loop: CASSRGRSGSPLHF. CDR3 nucleotide sequence: TGTGCCAGCAGCCGGGGCCGATCAGGGTCACCCCTCCACTTT. The chain recombines TRBV3-1 (or the pseudogene TRBV3-2) with TRBJ1-6, with D maybe TRBD1 (5 bases). This CDR3 comprises 14 residues. The V and J ends lost 4 bases and 10 bases respectively, with 14 bases between them. Germline V lookup: CDR1 LGHDT, CDR2 YNNKEL (reference sequence).